This entry describes one T cell receptor beta chain. What it binds is unknown. These data come from a study of T cell responses to AZD1222 COVID-19 vaccine. Study information: Second-dose intervals of approximately 4 or approximately 12 weeks were pooled.

Measured with immunoSEQ multiplex PCR; TCRdb has only the in-frame clones, and not every one. This table has 75,000 to 100,000 clones, more than 85% appearing once. Study-level results: Per reports, nearly half of all spike-specific TCRs target regions that are unmutated in variants. Spike-specific TCR breadth rose after two AZD1222 doses, and depth rose as well.

The TCR was taken from an adult in good health. Material: peripheral blood, obtained on day 0 of AZD1222 vaccination.

The CDR3 DNA follows: TGCGCCAGCAGCTTCGGGGACACAGATACGCAGTATTTT. Protein product: CASSFGDTDTQYF. V usage is TRBV5-1 and J usage is TRBJ2-3, with D perhaps matching TRBD2 (5 bases). The CDR3 totals 13 residues. Trimming removed 2 bases from V and 2 bases from J, with 6 bases in between. Germline CDR1 reads SGHRS; CDR2 reads YFSETQ.